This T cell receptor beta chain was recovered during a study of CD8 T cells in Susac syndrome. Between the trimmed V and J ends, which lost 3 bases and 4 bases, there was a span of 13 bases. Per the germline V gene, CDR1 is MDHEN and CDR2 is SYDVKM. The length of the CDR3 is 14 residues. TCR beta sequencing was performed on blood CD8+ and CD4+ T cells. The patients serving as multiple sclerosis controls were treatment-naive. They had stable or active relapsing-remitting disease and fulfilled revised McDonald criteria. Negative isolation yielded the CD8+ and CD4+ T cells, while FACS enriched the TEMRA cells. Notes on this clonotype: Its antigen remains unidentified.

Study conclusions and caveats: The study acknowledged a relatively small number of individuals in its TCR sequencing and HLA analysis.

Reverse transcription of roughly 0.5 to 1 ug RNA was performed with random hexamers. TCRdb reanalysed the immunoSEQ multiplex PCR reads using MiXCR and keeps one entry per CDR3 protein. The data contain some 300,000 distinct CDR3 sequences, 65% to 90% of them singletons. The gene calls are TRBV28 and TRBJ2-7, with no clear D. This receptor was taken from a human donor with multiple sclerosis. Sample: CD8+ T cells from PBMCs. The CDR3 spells CASSFTREEYEQYF. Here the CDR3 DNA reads TGTGCCAGCAGTTTTACCCGAGAGGAGTACGAGCAGTACTTC. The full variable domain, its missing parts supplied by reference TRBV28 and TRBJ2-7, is DVKVTQSSRYLVKRTGEKVFLECVQDMDHENMFWYRQDPGLGLRLIYFSYDVKMKEKGDIPEGYSVSREKKERFSLILESASTNQTSMYLCASSFTREEYEQYFGPGTRLTVT.